What follows is one T cell receptor (beta chain) and its context. This sample was included in a study of T cell responses to AZD1222 COVID-19 vaccine. The data were produced by immunoSEQ multiplex PCR, yet TCRdb's version contains in-frame clones alone and is incomplete. The sample holds about 120,000 clones, roughly 90% seen once. CDR3 length: 16 residues. CDR1 and CDR2 (germline): LGHNA, YSLEER. Trimming shortened V by 1 base and J by 7 bases, and 14 bases separated the two germline ends. The sample in question was peripheral blood, obtained on day 0 of AZD1222 vaccination. The chain is built from TRBV4-3 and TRBJ1-6, with unresolved D. This receptor was identified in an adult in good health. The CDR3 sequence is CASSQGVRVENSPLHF. In nucleotides, the CDR3 is TGCGCCAGCAGCCAAGGGGTCCGAGTGGAGAATTCACCCCTCCACTTT.